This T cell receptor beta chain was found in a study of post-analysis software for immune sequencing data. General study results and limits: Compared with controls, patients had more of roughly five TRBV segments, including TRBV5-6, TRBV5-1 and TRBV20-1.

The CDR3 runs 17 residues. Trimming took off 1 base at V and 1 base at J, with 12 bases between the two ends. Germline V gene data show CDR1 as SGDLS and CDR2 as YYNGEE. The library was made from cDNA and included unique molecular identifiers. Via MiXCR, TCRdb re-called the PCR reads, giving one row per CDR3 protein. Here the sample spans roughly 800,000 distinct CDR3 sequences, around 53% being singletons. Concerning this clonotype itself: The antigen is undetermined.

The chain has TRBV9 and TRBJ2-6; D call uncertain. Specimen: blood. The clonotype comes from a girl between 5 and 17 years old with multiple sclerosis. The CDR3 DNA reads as TGTGCCAGCAGCGTAAACCCGATCCGGTCTGGGGCCAACGTCCTGACTTTC. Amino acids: CASSVNPIRSGANVLTF.